These 23 T cell receptor beta chains share one sample of origin, sequenced in a study of control samples from healthy donors and cancer patients. The table came from immunoSEQ multiplex PCR; TCRdb's copy has only in-frame clones and leaves some out. The data show around 250,000 clones, almost 85% seen once. Sequencing was carried out using PBMCs. These TCRs come from an older woman with lung cancer.

The chain has TRBV5-4 and TRBJ2-5; TRBD2 matches 7 bases. The CDR3 loop spans 16 amino acids. Germline V CDR1 and CDR2: SGHNT, YYREEE (reference sequence). The ends lost 4 bases at V and 4 bases at J; junction bases unmatched: 13. The DNA of the CDR3 is TGTGCCAGCAGCCAGAGGGACCGCGGGAGCTTAGAGACCCAGTACTTC. Amino acids: CASSQRDRGSLETQYF.

V usage is TRBV9 and J usage is TRBJ2-3; 8 positions match TRBD1. The CDR3 length is 14 residues. Germline loops: CDR1 SGDLS, CDR2 YYNGEE. J lost 2 bases, V lost 5 bases, and 4 bases had no gene match. CDR3: CASRGTGFTDTQYF. The CDR3 DNA is TGTGCCAGCAGGGGGACAGGCTTCACAGATACGCAGTATTTT.

The V gene is TRBV5-5, the J gene TRBJ2-1, with 10 bases lining up with TRBD1. The CDR3 totals 15 residues. Germline V CDR1 and CDR2: SGHKS, YYEKEE (reference sequence). After removal of 4 bases from V and 2 bases from J, the junction contained 3 bases not matched to a gene. The CDR3 here is CASSGGTGAYNEQFF. The CDR3 nucleotides are TGTGCCAGCAGCGGTGGGACAGGGGCCTACAATGAGCAGTTCTTC.

The CDR3 DNA sequence: TGTGCCAGCAGCTTCTTAGCCGGGGCCTCTTACTACGAGCAGTACTTC. This encodes CASSFLAGASYYEQYF. The V gene is TRBV11-2, the J gene TRBJ2-7, with D perhaps given as TRBD1 or TRBD2 (5 bases each). Per germline, CDR1 SGHAT and CDR2 FQNNGV. V was shortened by 3 bases and J by 3 bases, with 18 bases between the two germline ends. The length of the CDR3 is 16 residues.

The rearrangement links TRBV28 to TRBJ2-3; TRBD2 agrees at 12 bases. Germline CDR1 reads MDHEN; CDR2 reads SYDVKM. The CDR3 is 17 residues long. V gave up 5 bases and J gave up 4 bases; unmatched junction bases: 10. The CDR3 nucleotides read TGTGCCAGCAGTCTCTGGACTAGCGGGGCGGCTCCAGATACGCAGTATTTT. It yields the protein CASSLWTSGAAPDTQYF.

The rearrangement joins TRBV3-1 (or the pseudogene TRBV3-2) to TRBJ2-3; TRBD1 matches 10 bases. Looked up from germline, CDR1 is LGHDT and CDR2 is YNNKEL (reference sequence). The CDR3 runs to 16 residues. Trimming at V came to 1 base and at J to 7 bases, leaving 8 bases not matched to a gene. CDR3 nucleotide sequence: TGTGCCAGCAGCCAAGCACCGGGACAGGGGCAGAATACGCAGTATTTT. It is translated as CASSQAPGQGQNTQYF.

This chain connects TRBV2 to TRBJ1-5; no firm D call. Germline assignment: CDR1 SNHLY and CDR2 FYNNEI. The CDR3 is 15 residues long. Trimming removed 7 bases at V and 0 bases at J, with 13 bases between. The CDR3 coding sequence is TGTGCCAGCACTTCCTCGTGGGATAGCAATCAGCCCCAGCATTTT. This encodes CASTSSWDSNQPQHF.

CDR3: CASSLGQGYSAKNIQYF. CDR3 in DNA: TGTGCCAGCAGCTTGGGGCAGGGGTATTCGGCCAAAAACATTCAGTACTTC. The chain combines TRBV5-8 with TRBJ2-4; a weak D match, TRBD1 (6 bases). This CDR3 is built from 17 residues. Per the germline V gene, CDR1 is SGHTS and CDR2 is YDEGEE. Trimming shortened V by 0 bases and J by 1 base, and 14 bases separated the two germline ends.

This chain connects TRBV19 to TRBJ2-1; TRBD2 agrees at 13 bases. The V and J ends lost 10 bases and 13 bases, in that order; junction bases with no gene match: 10. This CDR3 comprises 13 residues. Germline CDR1 is LNHDA and CDR2 is SQIVND (reference sequence). The CDR3 nucleotides are TGTGCCACCTCCCCCGGACTAGCGGGAGCCCAGTTCTTC. Translated, it gives CATSPGLAGAQFF.

The J gene is TRBJ1-6, the V gene TRBV10-2, with TRBD1 matching over 8 bases. The CDR3 is 13 amino acids. Germline values: CDR1 WSHSY, CDR2 SAAADI. V dropped 3 bases and J dropped 17; count of bases not matched to a gene: 9. The CDR3 sequence: CASSDALQGGIHF. The CDR3 DNA is TGCGCCAGCAGTGATGCCCTACAGGGGGGGATCCACTTT.

The gene calls are TRBV7-9 and TRBJ2-3; D may be TRBD2 (6 bases). The CDR3 totals 16 residues. V dropped 0 bases and J dropped 0 bases, with 10 bases sitting between them. Germline V CDR1 and CDR2: SEHNR, FQNEAQ (reference sequence). The CDR3 protein is CASSLALAPSTDTQYF. The DNA for the CDR3 is TGTGCCAGCAGCTTAGCTCTAGCGCCAAGCACAGATACGCAGTATTTT.

The V and J genes are TRBV2 and TRBJ2-5; D gene uncertain. Germline CDR1 SNHLY, CDR2 FYNNEI. This CDR3 is built from 13 residues. Trimming removed 2 bases from V and 4 bases from J, with 8 bases in between. CDR3 nucleotides: TGTGCCAGCAGTGAAAGGGCGCGAGAGACCCAGTACTTC. This gives the protein CASSERARETQYF.

This CDR3 is CASRRSEETQYF. The CDR3 region has the DNA TGCGCCAGCCGACGGTCCGAAGAGACCCAGTACTTC. The genes are TRBV5-1 and TRBJ2-5; D is unresolved. Germline V CDR1 and CDR2: SGHRS, YFSETQ. The CDR3 has 12 amino acids. Deletions cut 7 bases from V and 3 bases from J, with 10 bases between.

This sequence joins TRBV23-1 and TRBJ2-6; TRBD1 matches at 12 bases. TRBV23-1 is an open reading frame whose function is uncertain. The CDR3 totals 19 residues. V was pared by 7 bases and J by 0 bases, with 10 bases of the junction left unmatched. The CDR3 protein is CASTFGGTGGLSGANVLTF. The CDR3 region has the DNA TGCGCCAGCACCTTCGGTGGGACAGGGGGCCTCTCTGGGGCCAACGTCCTGACTTTC.

The chain couples TRBV10-2 to TRBJ1-2; 8 nucleotides agree with TRBD1. Looked up from germline, CDR1 is WSHSY and CDR2 is SAAADI. The CDR3 has 16 amino acids. The V gene end was trimmed by 3 bases and the J gene end by 8 bases; junction bases not matched to a gene: 14. CDR3 sequence reads: CASSEAGQGGSGGYTF. CDR3 nucleotide sequence: TGCGCCAGCAGTGAAGCCGGACAGGGCGGATCGGGGGGCTACACCTTC.

The genes are TRBV5-6 and TRBJ2-5; a possible D gene is TRBD2 (6 bases). The CDR3 runs 15 residues. CDR1 SGHDT and CDR2 YYEEEE come from the germline V gene. The V end lost 0 bases, the J end lost 0 bases, and 9 bases lay between the germline ends. The CDR3 loop is CASSLAGTYQETQYF. DNA for the CDR3: TGTGCCAGCAGCTTGGCCGGGACTTACCAAGAGACCCAGTACTTC.

The rearrangement uses TRBV5-1 and TRBJ2-7; tentative D call: TRBD1 (6 bases). V shed 3 bases and J shed 5 bases, with 9 bases lying between them. In germline, CDR1 is SGHRS, CDR2 YFSETQ. CDR3 length equals 12 residues. This CDR3 reads CASSWPGDEQYF. The CDR3, as DNA: TGCGCCAGCAGCTGGCCAGGGGACGAGCAGTACTTC.

The chain is built from TRBV28 and TRBJ2-7, with D perhaps assigned TRBD1 or TRBD2 (6 bases each). Germline V gene sequence: CDR1 MDHEN, CDR2 SYDVKM. Trimming removed 1 base from V and 12 bases from J, with 13 bases in between. The CDR3 loop spans 12 amino acids. The CDR3 loop reads CASSLYGGPLYF. The CDR3 DNA sequence: TGTGCCAGCAGTTTATACGGGGGCCCCCTGTACTTC.

This chain uses TRBV3-1 (or the pseudogene TRBV3-2) with TRBJ1-2; TRBD1 is a possible D gene (5 bases). This CDR3 has 13 amino acids. The germline V gene encodes CDR1 LGHDT and CDR2 YNNKEL (reference sequence). V was cut by 8 bases and J by 5 bases, with 15 bases left in between. The CDR3 DNA reads as TGTGCCAGCGCCCCAGGGACCTTTTATGGCTACACCTTC. As protein: CASAPGTFYGYTF.

This clone was recorded a few times. The gene calls are TRBV7-9 and TRBJ1-2; D remains unclear. Trimming cost V 1 base and J 4 bases, with 13 bases left between them. CDR1 SEHNR and CDR2 FQNEAQ come from the germline V gene (reference sequence). The CDR3 spans 15 residues. DNA of the CDR3: TGTGCCAGCAGCTTAGGGGCGGACGGGCCCTATGGCTACACCTTC. Protein: CASSLGADGPYGYTF.

This chain joins TRBV4-1 and TRBJ2-5; a possible D gene is TRBD2 (6 bases). Germline CDR1 is MGHRA and CDR2 is YSYEKL. The V end was cut by 4 bases, the J end by 3 bases, with 18 bases between. This CDR3 comprises 16 residues. The CDR3 nucleotides are TGCGCCAGCAGCCCGGATCGACTAGGAGGTAAAGAGACCCAGTACTTC. Amino acid sequence: CASSPDRLGGKETQYF.

V and J are TRBV28 and TRBJ1-5; D gene uncertain. The CDR3 totals 12 residues. Per germline, CDR1 MDHEN and CDR2 SYDVKM. V was trimmed by 3 bases and J by 5 bases, leaving 5 bases between them. The DNA of the CDR3 is TGTGCCAGCAGTTTTCCACATCAGCCCCAGCATTTT. This sequence encodes CASSFPHQPQHF. Looking up the rest from reference TRBV28 and TRBJ1-5 gives the full variable domain: DVKVTQSSRYLVKRTGEKVFLECVQDMDHENMFWYRQDPGLGLRLIYFSYDVKMKEKGDIPEGYSVSREKKERFSLILESASTNQTSMYLCASSFPHQPQHFGDGTRLSIL.

V gene TRBV10-1 combines with J gene TRBJ2-2, with D possibly TRBD1 on 6 matching bases. CDR1 and CDR2 from the germline V gene are WNHNN and SYGVQD (reference sequence). The CDR3 extends over 13 amino acids. The V and J ends lost 6 bases and 7 bases respectively, with 12 bases between them. The CDR3 DNA reads as TGCGCCAGCAGACCGGGGACAATCGGGGAGCTGTTTTTT. The encoded protein is CASRPGTIGELFF.